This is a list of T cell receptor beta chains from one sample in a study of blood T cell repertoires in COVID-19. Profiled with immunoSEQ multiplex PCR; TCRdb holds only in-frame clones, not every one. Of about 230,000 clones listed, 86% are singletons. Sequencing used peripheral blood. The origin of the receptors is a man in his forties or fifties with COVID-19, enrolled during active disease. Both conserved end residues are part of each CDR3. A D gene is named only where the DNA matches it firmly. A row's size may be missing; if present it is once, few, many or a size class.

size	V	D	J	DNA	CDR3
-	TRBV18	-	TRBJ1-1	TGTGCCAGCTCACCCTGGCAGGGAGGGAACACTGAAGCTTTCTTT	CASSPWQGGNTEAFF
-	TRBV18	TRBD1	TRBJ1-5	TGTGCCAGCTCATTCGGGACAGGGGATCGGCCCCAGCATTTT	CASSFGTGDRPQHF
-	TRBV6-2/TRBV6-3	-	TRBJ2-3	TGTGCCAGCAGTTCGGGGTCAGATACGCAGTATTTT	CASSSGSDTQYF
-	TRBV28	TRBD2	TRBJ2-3	TGTGCCAGCAGTACCCACGGGGGGGTCAGCACAGATACGCAGTATTTT	CASSTHGGVSTDTQYF
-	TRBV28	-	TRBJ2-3	TGTGCCAGCACGAGTACGGGGTTTACGCAGTATTTT	CASTSTGFTQYF
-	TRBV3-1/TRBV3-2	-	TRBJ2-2	TGTGCCAGCAGTAATCAGGGTGGGGAGCTGTTTTTT	CASSNQGGELFF
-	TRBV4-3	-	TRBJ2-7	TGCGCCAGCAGCCAAGAAACAGAAACCTACGAGCAGTACTTC	CASSQETETYEQYF
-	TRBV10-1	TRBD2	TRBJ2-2	TGCGCCAGCAGTGACGGCGGGAGGAACACCGGGGAGCTGTTTTTT	CASSDGGRNTGELFF
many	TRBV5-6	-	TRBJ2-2	TGTGCCAGCAGCTTGGCCGGGGAGGTAACTTACACCGGGGAGCTGTTTTTT	CASSLAGEVTYTGELFF
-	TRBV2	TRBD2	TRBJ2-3	TGTGCCAGCAGGGAACTAGCGGGGGGGTCCACAGATACGCAGTATTTT	CASRELAGGSTDTQYF
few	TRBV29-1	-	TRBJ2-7	TGCAGCGTTCAGGGGTCGAGGAACGAGCAGTACTTC	CSVQGSRNEQYF
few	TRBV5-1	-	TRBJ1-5	TGCGCCAGCAGCTTGGACAGCCTCAATCAGCCCCAGCATTTT	CASSLDSLNQPQHF
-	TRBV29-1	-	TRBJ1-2	TGCAGCGTTGTACCTCGGGAGGCTTACAACACTAACTATGGCTACACCTTC	CSVVPREAYNTNYGYTF
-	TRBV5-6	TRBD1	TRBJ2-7	TGTGCCAGCAGCTTGGCTGGCGGATGGACAGGGTTCGAGTACGAGCAGTACTTC	CASSLAGGWTGFEYEQYF
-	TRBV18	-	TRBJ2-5	TGTGCCAGCTCCGACCAAGAGACCCAGTACTTC	CASSDQETQYF
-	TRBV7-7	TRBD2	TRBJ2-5	TGTGCTAGCAGCTTAGCGGGTACAGACCAAGAGACCCAGTACTTC	CASSLAGTDQETQYF
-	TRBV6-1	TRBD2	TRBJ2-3	TGTGCCAGCAGTGCTAGGACTAGCGGGAGGTTCGGAGATACGCAGTATTTT	CASSARTSGRFGDTQYF
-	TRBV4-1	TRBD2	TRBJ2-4	TGCGCCAGCAGCCAAGATCTGTCCAGCGGGAGTTACATTCAGTACTTC	CASSQDLSSGSYIQYF
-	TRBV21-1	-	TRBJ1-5	TGTGCCAGAGGCAGGGGTGATAGCAATCAGCCCCAGCATTTT	CARGRGDSNQPQHF
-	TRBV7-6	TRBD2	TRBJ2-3	TGTGCCAGCAGCCCAGGGACTAGCGGGAGGTCAGATACGCAGTATTTT	CASSPGTSGRSDTQYF
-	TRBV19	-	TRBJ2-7	TGTGCCAGTAGTGCTAGAAGATCAACCTACGAGCAGTACTTC	CASSARRSTYEQYF
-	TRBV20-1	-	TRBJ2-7	TGCAGTGCTGCAGGAAGCGAGCAGTACTTC	CSAAGSEQYF
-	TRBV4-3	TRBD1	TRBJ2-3	TGCGCCAGCAGCCAAGCGACAGGGGTAACAGATACGCAGTATTTT	CASSQATGVTDTQYF
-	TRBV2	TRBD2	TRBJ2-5	TGTGCCAGCACCTCCGCGCTAGCGGGGGAGACCCAGTACTTC	CASTSALAGETQYF
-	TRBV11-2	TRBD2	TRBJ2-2	TGTGCCAGCAGCTTCTGGGGTAGCGGGAGTCACGGGGAGCTGTTTTTT	CASSFWGSGSHGELFF
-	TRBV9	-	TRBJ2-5	TGTGCCAGCAGCGCTACAGGAAGGTCCCAAGAGACCCAGTACTTC	CASSATGRSQETQYF
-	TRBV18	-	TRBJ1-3	TGTGCCAGCTCACCAGACAGAAACACCATATATTTT	CASSPDRNTIYF
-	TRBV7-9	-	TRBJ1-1	TGTGCCAGCAGCTTAGGGATTTCGGGCACTGAAGCTTTCTTT	CASSLGISGTEAFF
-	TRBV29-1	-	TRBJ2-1	TGCAGCGTTGCCCTCAGAACTAGGTCTCCCTACAATGAGCAGTTCTTC	CSVALRTRSPYNEQFF
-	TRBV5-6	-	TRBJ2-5	TGTGCCAGCAGCCTAGGCGACAGCCAAGAGACCCAGTACTTC	CASSLGDSQETQYF
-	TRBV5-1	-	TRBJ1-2	TGCGCCAGCAGCTTGGCTCCGAAACAGGGATCGAACGGCTACACCTTC	CASSLAPKQGSNGYTF
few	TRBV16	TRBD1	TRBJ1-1	TGTGCCAGCAGCCAGCCGGACAGGATTTTGAACACTGAAGCTTTCTTT	CASSQPDRILNTEAFF
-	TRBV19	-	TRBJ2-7	TGTGCCAGTAGTATAGCTCAGGGTTCCGGCGAGCAGTACTTC	CASSIAQGSGEQYF
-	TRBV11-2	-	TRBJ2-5	TGTGCCAGCAGCTTAATGGGCGGAAGGGGAGAGACCCAGTACTTC	CASSLMGGRGETQYF
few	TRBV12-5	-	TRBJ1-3	TGTGCTAGCCTAGGGGGATTTGGAAACACCATATATTTT	CASLGGFGNTIYF
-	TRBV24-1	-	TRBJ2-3	TGTGCCACCAGTGGTCAGGGGATCGATACGCAGTATTTT	CATSGQGIDTQYF
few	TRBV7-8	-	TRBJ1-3	TGTGCCAGCAGCTTAGCCTTTACAGGAGGAAACACCATATATTTT	CASSLAFTGGNTIYF
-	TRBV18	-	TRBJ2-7	TGTGCCAGCTCACCACCAAGCGGCTACGAGCAGTACTTC	CASSPPSGYEQYF
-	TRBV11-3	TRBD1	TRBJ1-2	TGTGCCAGCAGCCCCTCCCGGGACAGCCTCTTCTATGGCTACACCTTC	CASSPSRDSLFYGYTF
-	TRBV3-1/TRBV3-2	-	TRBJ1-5	TGTGCCAGCAGCCAAGGGCACAGCAATCAGCCCCAGCATTTT	CASSQGHSNQPQHF
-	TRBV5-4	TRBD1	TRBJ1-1	TGTGCCAGCAGCGTCCGACAGGGGAACACTGAAGCTTTCTTT	CASSVRQGNTEAFF
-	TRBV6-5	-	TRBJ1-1	TGTGCCAGCAGTTACGCTGGCCTCACTGAAGCTTTCTTT	CASSYAGLTEAFF
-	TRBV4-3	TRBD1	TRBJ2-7	TGCGCCAGCAGCCAATTGACGGGGGACAGGGGAACCTACGAGCAGTACTTC	CASSQLTGDRGTYEQYF
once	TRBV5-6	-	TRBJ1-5	TGTGCCAGCAGCTTGGGAGGGAGGAGCAATCAGCCCCAGCATTTT	CASSLGGRSNQPQHF
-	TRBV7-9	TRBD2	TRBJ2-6	TGTGCCAGCAGCCTAGGGGGACTAGCGGGAGTATCTGGGGCCAACGTCCTGACTTTC	CASSLGGLAGVSGANVLTF
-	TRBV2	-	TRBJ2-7	TGTGCCAGCAGTGAAACAGGGCTGCTGGGTAGCTACGAGCAGTACTTC	CASSETGLLGSYEQYF
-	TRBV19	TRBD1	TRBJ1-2	TGTGCCAGTAGTCTCGAGGGACAGGGTGGTGGCTACACCTTC	CASSLEGQGGGYTF
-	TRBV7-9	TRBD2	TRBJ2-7	TGTGCCAGCAGCTTAGAGTCGGACGGGAGGAGATACGACGAGCAGTACTTC	CASSLESDGRRYDEQYF
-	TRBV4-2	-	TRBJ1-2	TGTGCCAGCAGCCAAGATAAGGGCGGACAGTATGGCTACACCTTC	CASSQDKGGQYGYTF
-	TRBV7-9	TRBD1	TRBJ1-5	TGTGCCAGCAGCGGACAGGGGGCCGGCAATCAGCCCCAGCATTTT	CASSGQGAGNQPQHF
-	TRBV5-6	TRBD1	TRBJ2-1	TGTGCCAGCAGCTCGGGGCCGGGACAGGGTATCTACAATGAGCAGTTCTTC	CASSSGPGQGIYNEQFF
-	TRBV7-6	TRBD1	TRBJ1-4	TGTGCCAGCAGCTTAGCGTCCCCTTCGACAGGGGGTGAAAAACTGTTTTTT	CASSLASPSTGGEKLFF
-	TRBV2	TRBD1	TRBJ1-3	TGTGCCAGCAGTGTGCAGGGGGTAGGAAACACCATATATTTT	CASSVQGVGNTIYF
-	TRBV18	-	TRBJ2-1	TGTGCCAGCTCACCCCCGGGGGGCCTCGAAATATATGAGCAGTTCTTC	CASSPPGGLEIYEQFF
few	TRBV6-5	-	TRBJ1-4	TGTGCCAGCACGGGGGATGGCCGAGGGGAAAAACTGTTTTTT	CASTGDGRGEKLFF
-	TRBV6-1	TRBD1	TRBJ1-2	TGTGCCAGCAGTGAATTGAGGGGGCTCGGCTACACCTTC	CASSELRGLGYTF